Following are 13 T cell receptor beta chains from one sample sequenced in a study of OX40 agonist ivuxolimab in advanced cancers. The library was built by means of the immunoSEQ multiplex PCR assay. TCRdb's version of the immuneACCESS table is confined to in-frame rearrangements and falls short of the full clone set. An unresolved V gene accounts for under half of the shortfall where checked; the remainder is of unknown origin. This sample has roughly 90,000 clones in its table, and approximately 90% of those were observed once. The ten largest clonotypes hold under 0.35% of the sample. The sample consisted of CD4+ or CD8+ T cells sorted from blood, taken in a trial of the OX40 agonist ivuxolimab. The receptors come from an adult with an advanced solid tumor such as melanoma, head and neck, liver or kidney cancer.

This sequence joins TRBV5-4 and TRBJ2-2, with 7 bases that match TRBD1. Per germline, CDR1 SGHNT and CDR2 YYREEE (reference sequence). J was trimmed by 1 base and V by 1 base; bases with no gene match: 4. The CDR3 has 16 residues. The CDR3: CASSLRNRGNTGELFF. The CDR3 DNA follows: TGTGCCAGCAGCTTGAGGAACAGGGGGAACACCGGGGAGCTGTTTTTT.

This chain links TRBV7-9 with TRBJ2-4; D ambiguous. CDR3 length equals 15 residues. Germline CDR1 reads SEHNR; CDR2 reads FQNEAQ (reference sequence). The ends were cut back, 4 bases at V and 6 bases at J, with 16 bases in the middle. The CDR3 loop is CASSSFEIGGNIQYF. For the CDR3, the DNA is TGTGCCAGCAGCTCGTTCGAGATAGGCGGAAACATTCAGTACTTC.

CDR3 in amino acids: CASSLALGGGITGNTIYF. In DNA, the CDR3 is TGTGCCAGCAGCTTGGCTCTGGGGGGCGGAATTACTGGAAACACCATATATTTT. The chain couples TRBV5-6 to TRBJ1-3, with D tentatively TRBD1 (6 bases). Trimming pared 0 bases from V and 2 bases from J, leaving 18 bases between. This CDR3 spans 18 amino acids. Germline CDR1 and CDR2: SGHDT and YYEEEE.

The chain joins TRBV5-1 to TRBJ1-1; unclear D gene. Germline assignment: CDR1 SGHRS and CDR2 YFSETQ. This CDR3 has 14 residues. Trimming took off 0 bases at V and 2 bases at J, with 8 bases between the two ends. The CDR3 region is CASSLDAVNTEAFF. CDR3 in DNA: TGCGCCAGCAGCTTGGACGCGGTTAACACTGAAGCTTTCTTT.

This CDR3 is CASSEGSGNNQPQHF. The CDR3 DNA follows: TGTGCCAGCAGTGAAGGGTCAGGGAATAATCAGCCCCAGCATTTT. J is TRBJ1-5 and V is TRBV6-1, with D tentatively TRBD1 (5 bases). CDR3 length: 15 amino acids. CDR1 is MNHNS, CDR2 SASEGT, per germline. The V end lost 1 base, the J end lost 4 bases, and 11 bases lay between the germline ends.

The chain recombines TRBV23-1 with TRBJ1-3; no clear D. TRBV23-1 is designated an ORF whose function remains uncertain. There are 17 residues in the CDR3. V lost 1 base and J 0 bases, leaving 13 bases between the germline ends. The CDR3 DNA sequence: TGCGCCAGCAGTCAATTAAATTGGAGAACCTCTGGAAACACCATATATTTT. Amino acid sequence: CASSQLNWRTSGNTIYF.

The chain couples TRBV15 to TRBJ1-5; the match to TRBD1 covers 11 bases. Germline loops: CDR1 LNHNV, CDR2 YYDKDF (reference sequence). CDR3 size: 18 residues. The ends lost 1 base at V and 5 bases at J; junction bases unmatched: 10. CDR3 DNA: TGTGCCACCAGCAGAGCCTTAACCGGGACAGGGGGGGATCAGCCCCAGCATTTT. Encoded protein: CATSRALTGTGGDQPQHF.

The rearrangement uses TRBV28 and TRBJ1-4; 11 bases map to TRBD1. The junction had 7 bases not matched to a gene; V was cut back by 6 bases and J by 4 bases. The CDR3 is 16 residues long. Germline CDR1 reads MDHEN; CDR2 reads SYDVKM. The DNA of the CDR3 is TGTGCCAGCAGCCGAAGGACAGGGGGCCTTAATGAAAAACTGTTTTTT. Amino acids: CASSRRTGGLNEKLFF.

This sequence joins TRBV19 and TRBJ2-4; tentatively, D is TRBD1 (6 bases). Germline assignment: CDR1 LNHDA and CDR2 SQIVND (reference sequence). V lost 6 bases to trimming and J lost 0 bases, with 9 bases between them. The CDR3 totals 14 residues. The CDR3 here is CASRDSIAKNIQYF. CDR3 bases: TGTGCCAGTAGGGACAGTATAGCCAAAAACATTCAGTACTTC.

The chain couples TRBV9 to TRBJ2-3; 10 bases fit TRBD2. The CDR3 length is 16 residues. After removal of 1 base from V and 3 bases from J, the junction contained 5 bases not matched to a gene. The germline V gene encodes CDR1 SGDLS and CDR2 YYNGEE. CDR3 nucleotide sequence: TGTGCCAGCAGCGTAAAGGCTAGCGGGAGAACAGATACGCAGTATTTT. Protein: CASSVKASGRTDTQYF.

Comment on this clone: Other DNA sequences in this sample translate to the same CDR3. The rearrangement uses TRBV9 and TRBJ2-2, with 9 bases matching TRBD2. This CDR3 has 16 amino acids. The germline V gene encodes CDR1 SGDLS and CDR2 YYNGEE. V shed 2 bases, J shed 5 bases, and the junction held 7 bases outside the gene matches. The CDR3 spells CASSVLAGGLTGELFF. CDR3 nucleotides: TGTGCCAGCAGCGTCTTGGCGGGAGGGCTAACCGGGGAGCTGTTTTTT. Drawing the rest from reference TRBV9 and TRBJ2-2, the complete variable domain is DSGVTQTPKHLITATGQRVTLRCSPRSGDLSVYWYQQSLDQGLQFLIQYYNGEERAKGNILERFSAQQFPDLHSELNLSSLELGDSALYFCASSVLAGGLTGELFFGEGSRLTVL.

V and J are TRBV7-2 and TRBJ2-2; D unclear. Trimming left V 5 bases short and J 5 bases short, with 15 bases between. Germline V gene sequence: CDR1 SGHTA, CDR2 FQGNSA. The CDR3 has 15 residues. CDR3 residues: CASSLFSAGTGELFF. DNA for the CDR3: TGTGCCAGCAGCCTCTTCTCGGCAGGAACCGGGGAGCTGTTTTTT.

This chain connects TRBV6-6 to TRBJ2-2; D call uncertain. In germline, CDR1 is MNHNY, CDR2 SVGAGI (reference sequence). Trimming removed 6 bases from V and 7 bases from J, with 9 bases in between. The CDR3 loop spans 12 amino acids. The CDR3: CASRRDGGELFF. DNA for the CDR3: TGTGCCAGCAGAAGAGACGGCGGGGAGCTGTTTTTT.